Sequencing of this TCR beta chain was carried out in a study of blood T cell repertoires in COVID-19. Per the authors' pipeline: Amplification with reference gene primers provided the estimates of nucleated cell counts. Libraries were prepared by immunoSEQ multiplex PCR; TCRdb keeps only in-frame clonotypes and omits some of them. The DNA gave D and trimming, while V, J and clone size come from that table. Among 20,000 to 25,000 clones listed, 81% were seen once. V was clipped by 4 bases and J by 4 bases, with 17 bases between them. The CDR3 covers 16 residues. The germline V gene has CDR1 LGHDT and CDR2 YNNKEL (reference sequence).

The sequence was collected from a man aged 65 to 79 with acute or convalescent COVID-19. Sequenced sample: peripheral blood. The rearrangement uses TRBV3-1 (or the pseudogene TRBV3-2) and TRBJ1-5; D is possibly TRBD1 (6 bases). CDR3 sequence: CASSRAGARGNQPQHF. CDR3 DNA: TGTGCCAGCAGCCGCGCAGGGGCGCGGGGGAATCAGCCCCAGCATTTT.